This T cell receptor (beta chain) was identified in a study of tumor-infiltrating lymphocytes in primary liver carcinoma. The CDR3 loop spans 13 amino acids. Germline assignment: CDR1 SEHNR and CDR2 FQNEAQ (reference sequence). Trimming at V came to 8 bases and at J to 6 bases, leaving 7 bases not matched to a gene. For each extraction, RNA and DNA were obtained together from approximately 20-30 mg of unsorted bulk tissue. A note on this clonotype: A read error may be the cause here, since a much bigger clone is one base away.

cDNA specific to TCR beta was made from around 530 ng of total RNA, with a constant-region primer employed for priming. Employing slightly modified ARM-PCR, three nested multiplex PCR rounds were run, and these gave rise to the TCR beta libraries. In the first two PCR rounds, TRBV1-TRBV30 forward primers were paired with a C-beta reverse primer, and each round lasted approximately 10 cycles. TCRdb recomputed calls from the multiplex PCR reads with MiXCR, one row per CDR3 protein. The sample gives tens of thousands of distinct CDR3 sequences, roughly 72% of which show up once; approximately 20% is in the top ten.

The TCR originated in a man aged 35 to 55 with primary liver carcinoma and hepatitis B virus infection. The chain has TRBV7-9 and TRBJ1-5; 7 bases align to TRBD1. The sample was liver tumor tissue from sampling region 1. Subset noted: tumor region T1, superior pole. The CDR3 protein is CASAGQNSQPQHF. CDR3 DNA sequence: TGTGCCAGCGCGGGACAGAACAGTCAGCCCCAGCATTTT.